These 19 T cell receptor beta chains came from one sample sequenced in a study of cytomegalovirus exposure and HLA in healthy donors. PCR involved 60 Vbeta and 13 Jbeta primers. The data were produced by immunoSEQ multiplex PCR, yet TCRdb's version contains in-frame clones alone and is incomplete. This table has some 170,000 clones, 81% appearing once. The sequenced sample was PBMCs. The receptors were sampled from a woman younger than 35 in good health and CMV-seropositive.

This clone was counted only a few times. The rearrangement links TRBV28 to TRBJ1-6; 8 nucleotides agree with TRBD1. CDR1 and CDR2 from the germline V gene are MDHEN and SYDVKM. V shed 6 bases, J shed 9 bases, and the junction held 1 base outside the gene matches. This CDR3 has 12 amino acids. The CDR3, as DNA: TGTGCCAGCAGGGACAGGGTTTCACCCCTCCACTTT. Protein: CASRDRVSPLHF.

This clone was picked up a small number of times. The chain is built from TRBV9 and TRBJ2-5, with 9 bases aligning to TRBD1. The CDR3 has 14 residues. With 3 bases clipped from V and 5 bases from J, the junction kept 5 bases outside the gene matches. The germline gives CDR1 SGDLS, CDR2 YYNGEE. The CDR3 nucleotides are TGTGCCAGCAGCGCCTGGACAGGGGCTGAGACCCAGTACTTC. This gives the protein CASSAWTGAETQYF.

The chain has TRBV5-1 and TRBJ1-4; no clear D gene. Trimming took 0 bases from V and 8 from J, leaving 14 bases between them. Germline V gene sequence: CDR1 SGHRS, CDR2 YFSETQ. The CDR3 is made up of 15 amino acids. The CDR3 DNA reads as TGCGCCAGCAGCTTGGACAGACCCGGTGAGGAAAAACTGTTTTTT. It encodes CASSLDRPGEEKLFF.

The chain recombines TRBV6-5 with TRBJ2-1; D perhaps matches TRBD2 (5 bases). V shed 8 bases and J shed 3 bases, with 17 bases lying between them. This CDR3 has 15 amino acids. CDR1 is MNHEY and CDR2 is SVGAGI in the germline V gene. Here the CDR3 reads CASAPREGVYNEQFF. The CDR3 nucleotides are TGTGCCAGCGCCCCAAGAGAGGGAGTCTACAATGAGCAGTTCTTC.

This chain links TRBV6-4 with TRBJ2-1, with 12 bases fitting TRBD2. Germline V gene sequence: CDR1 MRHNA, CDR2 SNTAGT. The junction had 10 bases not matched to a gene; V was cut back by 3 bases and J by 7 bases. This CDR3 is 17 amino acids long. CDR3 loop: CASSETPLAGGRNEQFF. The CDR3 bases are TGTGCCAGCAGTGAAACCCCGCTAGCGGGGGGGAGGAATGAGCAGTTCTTC.

The J gene is TRBJ1-2, the V gene TRBV6-1, with D uncertain. This CDR3 region has 13 residues. V shed 7 bases and J shed 3 bases, with 12 bases lying between them. The germline V gene encodes CDR1 MNHNS and CDR2 SASEGT. The CDR3 bases are TGTGCCAGCACTAGGAGATGGGACTATGGCTACACCTTC. Protein: CASTRRWDYGYTF.

The sample holds a few counts of this clone. The rearrangement links TRBV7-2 to TRBJ2-2; D may be TRBD2 (6 bases). V lost 1 base and J 5 bases, leaving 11 bases between the germline ends. Per germline, CDR1 SGHTA and CDR2 FQGNSA. This CDR3 comprises 15 residues. The CDR3 sequence is CASSLDGRGTGELFF. The CDR3 nucleotides are TGTGCCAGCAGCTTAGATGGTCGGGGGACCGGGGAGCTGTTTTTT.

The V and J genes are TRBV9 and TRBJ2-3; 9 bases are a match to TRBD1. With 7 bases clipped from V and 0 bases from J, the junction kept 9 bases outside the gene matches. CDR1 is SGDLS and CDR2 is YYNGEE in the germline V gene. The length of the CDR3 is 16 residues. The CDR3 here is CASARRGTGSTDTQYF. In nucleotides, the CDR3 is TGTGCCAGCGCAAGGCGGGGGACAGGGAGCACAGATACGCAGTATTTT.

A single count supports this clone. V usage is TRBV19 and J usage is TRBJ1-2; D is uncertain. Germline loops: CDR1 LNHDA, CDR2 SQIVND (reference sequence). The CDR3 consists of 16 residues. Trimming took off 3 bases at V and 7 bases at J, with 21 bases between the two ends. The CDR3 protein is CASSITPRETMSGYTF. The CDR3 DNA reads TGTGCCAGTAGTATCACTCCCCGGGAAACTATGAGTGGCTACACCTTC.

The V call is TRBV19, the J call TRBJ1-1, with 11 bases that match TRBD1. CDR1 is LNHDA and CDR2 is SQIVND in the germline V gene (reference sequence). This CDR3 has 15 residues. Trimming cost V 1 base and J 6 bases; bases outside gene matches: 4. This CDR3 is CASSIGGQGVPEAFF. Written as DNA, the CDR3 is TGTGCCAGTAGTATAGGGGGACAGGGGGTACCTGAAGCTTTCTTT.

This sequence joins TRBV4-1 and TRBJ2-1, with D perhaps matching TRBD1 (6 bases). Germline V gives CDR1 MGHRA, CDR2 YSYEKL. This CDR3 is built from 18 residues. With 0 bases removed from V and 0 bases from J, the gap between germline ends came to 15 bases. CDR3 sequence (DNA): TGCGCCAGCAGCCAAGACACCTTACAGGGATTCTCCTACAATGAGCAGTTCTTC. Translated, it gives CASSQDTLQGFSYNEQFF.

The rearrangement joins TRBV19 to TRBJ2-7; D gene unclear. Trimming took 5 bases from V and 0 from J, leaving 11 bases between them. CDR1 LNHDA and CDR2 SQIVND come from the germline V gene (reference sequence). The CDR3 is 14 amino acids. The CDR3 sequence: CASSQAPGSYEQYF. CDR3 in DNA: TGTGCCAGTAGTCAGGCACCAGGCTCCTACGAGCAGTACTTC.

The chain couples TRBV16 to TRBJ2-1; TRBD1 might be the D (5 bases). The CDR3 sequence is 16 residues long. V was clipped by 2 bases and J by 0 bases, with 11 bases between them. The germline V gene has CDR1 KGHSY and CDR2 FQNENV. The CDR3 is CASSQPDIGSYNEQFF. The CDR3 DNA reads as TGTGCCAGCAGCCAACCGGACATTGGCTCCTACAATGAGCAGTTCTTC.

The V gene is TRBV5-1, the J gene TRBJ2-7, with D perhaps TRBD1 (6 bases). This CDR3 has 13 residues. Trimming stripped 4 bases from V and 3 bases from J, with 11 bases between. Germline CDR1 is SGHRS and CDR2 is YFSETQ. The CDR3 DNA reads as TGCGCCAGCAGCCTGGACAGCCTCTACGAGCAGTACTTC. Protein sequence: CASSLDSLYEQYF. Drawing the rest from reference TRBV5-1 and TRBJ2-7, the complete variable domain is KAGVTQTPRYLIKTRGQQVTLSCSPISGHRSVSWYQQTPGQGLQFLFEYFSETQRNKGNFPGRFSGRQFSNSRSEMNVSTLELGDSALYLCASSLDSLYEQYFGPGTRLTVT.

The rearrangement links TRBV7-6 to TRBJ2-1; 9 bases are shared with TRBD2. CDR3 length: 15 residues. Germline CDR1 reads SGHVS; CDR2 reads FNYEAQ. J was trimmed by 6 bases and V by 1 base; bases with no gene match: 4. CDR3 nucleotide sequence: TGTGCCAGCAGCTTAGGCGGGGGGGCCCTCAATGAGCAGTTCTTC. Translated, it gives CASSLGGGALNEQFF.

CDR3 amino acids: CASSRRRGLAGEATQYF. The CDR3 DNA follows: TGTGCCAGCAGCCGAAGACGGGGACTAGCGGGGGAGGCGACCCAGTACTTC. This chain uses TRBV27 with TRBJ2-5; 14 nucleotides match TRBD2. The trim removed 6 bases at V and 7 bases at J, leaving 13 bases unmatched. The CDR3 totals 17 residues. Germline CDR1 is MNHEY and CDR2 is SMNVEV (reference sequence).

The V gene is TRBV19, the J gene TRBJ1-5; 9 bases match TRBD1. This CDR3 has 14 amino acids. CDR1 and CDR2 (germline): LNHDA, SQIVND (reference sequence). The V and J ends lost 7 bases and 5 bases, in that order; junction bases with no gene match: 6. The CDR3 sequence is CASNPDRGHQPQHF. In DNA, the CDR3 is TGTGCCAGTAATCCGGACAGGGGACATCAGCCCCAGCATTTT.

The chain links TRBV2 to TRBJ1-2, with D possibly matching TRBD1 (5 bases). Germline V lookup: CDR1 SNHLY, CDR2 FYNNEI. The V end lost 3 bases, the J end lost 5 bases, and 10 bases lay between the germline ends. The CDR3 is made up of 13 amino acids. CDR3 in DNA: TGTGCCAGCAGTGAGGTCACAGGATATGGCTACACCTTC. Amino acids: CASSEVTGYGYTF.

The chain joins TRBV30 to TRBJ1-1; D is uncertain. V lost 2 bases and J 1 base, leaving 8 bases between the germline ends. The length of the CDR3 is 13 residues. Germline V CDR1 and CDR2: GTSNPN, SVGIG (reference sequence). CDR3 sequence reads: CAWSHQENTEAFF. As DNA, the CDR3 is TGTGCCTGGAGTCACCAGGAGAACACTGAAGCTTTCTTT.